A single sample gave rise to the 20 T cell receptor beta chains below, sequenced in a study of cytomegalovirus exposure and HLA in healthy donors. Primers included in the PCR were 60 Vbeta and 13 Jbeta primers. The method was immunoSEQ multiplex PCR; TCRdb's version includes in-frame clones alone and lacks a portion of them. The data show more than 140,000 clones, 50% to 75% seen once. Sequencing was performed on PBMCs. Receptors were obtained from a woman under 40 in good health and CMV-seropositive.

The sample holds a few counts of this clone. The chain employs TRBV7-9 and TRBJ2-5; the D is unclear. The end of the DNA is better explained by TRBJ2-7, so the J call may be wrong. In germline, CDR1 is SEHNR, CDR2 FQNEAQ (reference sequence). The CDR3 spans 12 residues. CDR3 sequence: CASSLSYSEQYF. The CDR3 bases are TGTGCCAGCAGCTTATCTTATAGCGAGCAGTACTTC.

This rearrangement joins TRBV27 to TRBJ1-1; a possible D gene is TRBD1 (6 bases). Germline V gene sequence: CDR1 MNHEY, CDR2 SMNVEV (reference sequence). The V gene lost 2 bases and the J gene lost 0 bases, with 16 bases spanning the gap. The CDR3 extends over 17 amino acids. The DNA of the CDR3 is TGTGCCAGCAGTTTAAGGGGGACGAACCCCATGAACACTGAAGCTTTCTTT. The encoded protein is CASSLRGTNPMNTEAFF.

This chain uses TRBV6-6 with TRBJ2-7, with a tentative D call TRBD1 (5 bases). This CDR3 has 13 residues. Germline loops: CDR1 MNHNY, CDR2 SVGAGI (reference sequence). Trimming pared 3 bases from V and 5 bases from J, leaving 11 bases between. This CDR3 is CASSYAGKDEQYF. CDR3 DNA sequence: TGTGCCAGCAGTTATGCAGGGAAGGACGAGCAGTACTTC.

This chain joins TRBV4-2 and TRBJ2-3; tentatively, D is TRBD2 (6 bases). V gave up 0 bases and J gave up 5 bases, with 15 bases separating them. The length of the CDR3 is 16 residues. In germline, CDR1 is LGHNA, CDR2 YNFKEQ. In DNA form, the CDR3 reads TGTGCCAGCAGCCAAGAAGGGCAAATGGGGGGAGATACGCAGTATTTT. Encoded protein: CASSQEGQMGGDTQYF.

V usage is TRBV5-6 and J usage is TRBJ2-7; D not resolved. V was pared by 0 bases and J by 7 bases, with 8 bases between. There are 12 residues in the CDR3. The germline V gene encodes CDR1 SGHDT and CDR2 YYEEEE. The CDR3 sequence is CASSLAPGEQYF. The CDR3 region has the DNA TGTGCCAGCAGCTTGGCCCCCGGGGAGCAGTACTTC.

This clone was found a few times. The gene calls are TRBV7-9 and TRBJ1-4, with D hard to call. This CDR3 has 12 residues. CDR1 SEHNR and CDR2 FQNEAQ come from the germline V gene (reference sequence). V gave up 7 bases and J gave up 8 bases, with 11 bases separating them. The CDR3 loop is CASTLRGEKLFF. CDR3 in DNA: TGTGCCAGCACCCTCCGCGGAGAAAAACTGTTTTTT. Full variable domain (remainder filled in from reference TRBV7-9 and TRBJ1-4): DTGVSQNPRHKITKRGQNVTFRCDPISEHNRLYWYRQTLGQGPEFLTYFQNEAQLEKSRLLSDRFSAERPKGSFSTLEIQRTEQGDSAMYLCASTLRGEKLFFGSGTQLSVL.

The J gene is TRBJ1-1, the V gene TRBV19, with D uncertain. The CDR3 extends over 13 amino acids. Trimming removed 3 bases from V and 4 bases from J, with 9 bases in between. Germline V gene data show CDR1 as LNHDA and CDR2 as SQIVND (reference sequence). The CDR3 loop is CASSMGRGTEAFF. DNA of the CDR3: TGTGCCAGTAGTATGGGCCGGGGCACTGAAGCTTTCTTT.

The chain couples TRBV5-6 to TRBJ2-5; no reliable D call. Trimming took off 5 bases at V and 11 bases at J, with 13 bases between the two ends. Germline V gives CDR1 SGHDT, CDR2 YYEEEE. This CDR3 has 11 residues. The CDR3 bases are TGTGCCAGCAGGCGACTCGGTCGGCAGTACTTC. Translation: CASRRLGRQYF.

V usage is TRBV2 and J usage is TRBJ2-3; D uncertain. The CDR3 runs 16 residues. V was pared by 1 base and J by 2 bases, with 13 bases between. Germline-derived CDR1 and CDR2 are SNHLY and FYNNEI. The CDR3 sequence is CASSEGSSAYTDTQYF. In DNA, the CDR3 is TGTGCCAGCAGTGAAGGTTCGAGCGCATACACAGATACGCAGTATTTT.

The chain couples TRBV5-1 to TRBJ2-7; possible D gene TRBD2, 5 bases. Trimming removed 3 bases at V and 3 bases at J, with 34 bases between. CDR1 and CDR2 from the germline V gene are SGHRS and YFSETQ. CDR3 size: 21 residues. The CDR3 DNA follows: TGCGCCAGCAGCTCGAGCGGATTAGACACCTATCTACGGGGAAAGGGCTACGAGCAGTACTTC. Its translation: CASSSSGLDTYLRGKGYEQYF.

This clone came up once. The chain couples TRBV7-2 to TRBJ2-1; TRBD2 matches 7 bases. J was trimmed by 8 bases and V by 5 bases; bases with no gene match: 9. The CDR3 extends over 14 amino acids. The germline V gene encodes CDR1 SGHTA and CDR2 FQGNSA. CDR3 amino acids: CASSQRTRGHEQFF. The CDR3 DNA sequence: TGTGCCAGCAGCCAACGGACTAGGGGTCATGAGCAGTTCTTC.

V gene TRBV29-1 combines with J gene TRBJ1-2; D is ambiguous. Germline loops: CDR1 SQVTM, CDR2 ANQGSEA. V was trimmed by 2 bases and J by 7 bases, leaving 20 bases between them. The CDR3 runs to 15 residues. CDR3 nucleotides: TGCAGCGTTGAATTTGTACGGAGTACTGGGAGTGGCTACACCTTC. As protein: CSVEFVRSTGSGYTF.

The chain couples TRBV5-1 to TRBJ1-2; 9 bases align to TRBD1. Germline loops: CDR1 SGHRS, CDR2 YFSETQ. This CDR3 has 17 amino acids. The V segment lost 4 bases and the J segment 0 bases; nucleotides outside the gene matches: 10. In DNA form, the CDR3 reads TGCGCCAGCAGCCCCGGGACAGGGACAATAGCTAACTATGGCTACACCTTC. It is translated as CASSPGTGTIANYGYTF.

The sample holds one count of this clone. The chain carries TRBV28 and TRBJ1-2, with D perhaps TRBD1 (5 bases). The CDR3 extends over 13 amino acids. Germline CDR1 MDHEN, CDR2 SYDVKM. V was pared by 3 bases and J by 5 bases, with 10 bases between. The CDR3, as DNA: TGTGCCAGCAGTTTGACAGAGGAATATGGCTACACCTTC. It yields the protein CASSLTEEYGYTF.

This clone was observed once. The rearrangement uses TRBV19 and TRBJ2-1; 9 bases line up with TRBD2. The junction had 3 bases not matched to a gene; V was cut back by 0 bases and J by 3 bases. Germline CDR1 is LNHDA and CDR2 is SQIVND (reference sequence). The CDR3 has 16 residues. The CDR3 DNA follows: TGTGCCAGTAGTATAGAGGCTAGCGGGGACTACAATGAGCAGTTCTTC. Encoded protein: CASSIEASGDYNEQFF.

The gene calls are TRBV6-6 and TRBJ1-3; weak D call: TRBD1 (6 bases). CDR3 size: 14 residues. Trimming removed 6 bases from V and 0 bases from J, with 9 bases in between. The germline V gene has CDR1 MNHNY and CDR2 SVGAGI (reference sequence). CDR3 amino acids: CASSGQISGNTIYF. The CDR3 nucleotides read TGTGCCAGCAGCGGACAGATCTCTGGAAACACCATATATTTT.

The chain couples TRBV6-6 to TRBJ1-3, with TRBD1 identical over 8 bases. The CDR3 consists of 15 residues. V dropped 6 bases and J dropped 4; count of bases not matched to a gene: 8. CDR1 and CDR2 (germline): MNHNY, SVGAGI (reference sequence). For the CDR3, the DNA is TGTGCCAGCAGCATCCGGACAGGGAACGGAAACACCATATATTTT. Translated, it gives CASSIRTGNGNTIYF.

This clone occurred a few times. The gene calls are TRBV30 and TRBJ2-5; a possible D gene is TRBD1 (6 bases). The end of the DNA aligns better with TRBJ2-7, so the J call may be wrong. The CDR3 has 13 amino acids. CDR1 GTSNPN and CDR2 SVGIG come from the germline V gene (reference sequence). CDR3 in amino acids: CAWTLGAAYEQYF. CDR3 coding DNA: TGTGCCTGGACCCTGGGGGCAGCGTACGAGCAGTACTTC.

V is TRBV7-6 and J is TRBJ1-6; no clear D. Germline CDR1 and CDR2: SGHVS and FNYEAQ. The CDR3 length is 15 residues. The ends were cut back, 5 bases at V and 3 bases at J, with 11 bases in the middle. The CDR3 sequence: CASSPTPFYNSPLHF. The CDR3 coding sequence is TGTGCCAGCAGCCCGACACCTTTCTATAATTCACCCCTCCACTTT.

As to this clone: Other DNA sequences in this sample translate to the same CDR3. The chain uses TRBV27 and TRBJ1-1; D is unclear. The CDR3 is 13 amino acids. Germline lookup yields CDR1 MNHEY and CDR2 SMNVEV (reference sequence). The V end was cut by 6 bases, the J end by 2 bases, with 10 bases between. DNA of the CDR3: TGTGCCAGCAGCCTAGGACTAAACACTGAAGCTTTCTTT. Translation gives CASSLGLNTEAFF.